This passage covers 2 T cell receptor beta chains from one sample sequenced in a study of CD8 T cells in ankylosing spondylitis. Via MiXCR, TCRdb re-called the 5' RACE reads, giving one row per CDR3 protein. The profile shows 36,000 or so distinct CDR3 sequences, around an eighth of them singletons. The sequenced sample consisted of synovial fluid, either unsorted or a sorted T cell fraction (not recorded which). Receptor source: a male donor with ankylosing spondylitis.

There are a few counts of this clonotype. V usage is TRBV6-4 and J usage is TRBJ2-1; the match to TRBD1 covers 7 bases. J gave up 6 bases and V 3 bases, and 8 bases lay outside the gene matches. This CDR3 is 15 amino acids long. Germline V lookup: CDR1 MRHNA, CDR2 SNTAGT. The CDR3 here is CASSETNRGGNEQFF. CDR3 nucleotide sequence: TGTGCCAGCAGTGAAACGAACAGGGGCGGCAATGAGCAGTTCTTC.

In its sample, this clonotype was seen a few times. The rearrangement links TRBV7-6 to TRBJ2-7, with TRBD1 matching over 7 bases. CDR1 is SGHVS, CDR2 FNYEAQ, per germline. V gave up 1 base and J gave up 3 bases; unmatched junction bases: 3. CDR3 length: 14 amino acids. The CDR3 here is CASSLGTGYYEQYF. CDR3 bases: TGTGCCAGCAGCTTAGGGACAGGTTACTACGAGCAGTACTTC.